The present T cell receptor beta chain was sequenced within a study of T cells in Graves' hyperthyroidism and ophthalmopathy. Study overall: Peripheral blood was acquired at first diagnosis, ahead of any therapy whatsoever.

V trimming: 7 bases; J trimming: 7 bases; junction bases outside the gene matches: 14. The CDR3 has 16 residues. In its sample, this clonotype was seen many times. Its antigen is undetermined. Amplified TCR beta CDR3 regions derived from RNA transcripts. TCR CDR3 regions were first amplified by RT-PCR with HTBI primers. A single record per CDR3 protein comes from TCRdb applying MiXCR to the multiplex PCR reads. This sample yields approximately 330,000 distinct CDR3 sequences, of which roughly 23% are seen a single time; 50% belongs to the top ten. Study-level findings and limits: Most clonotypes expanded in the thyroid (above 0.001) were also present in blood. Model output signaled ophthalmopathy a median roughly 6.5 months ahead of onset.

The clonotype was recovered from a woman between 45 and 60 years old with Graves' hyperthyroidism. The gene calls are TRBV12-3 or TRBV12-4 and TRBJ2-1, with TRBD2 matching over 9 bases. Sequenced material: blood. CDR3 sequence reads: CASIQLSGAGGNEQFF. The DNA of the CDR3 is TGTGCCAGCATTCAACTATCCGGGGCGGGAGGGAATGAGCAGTTCTTC.